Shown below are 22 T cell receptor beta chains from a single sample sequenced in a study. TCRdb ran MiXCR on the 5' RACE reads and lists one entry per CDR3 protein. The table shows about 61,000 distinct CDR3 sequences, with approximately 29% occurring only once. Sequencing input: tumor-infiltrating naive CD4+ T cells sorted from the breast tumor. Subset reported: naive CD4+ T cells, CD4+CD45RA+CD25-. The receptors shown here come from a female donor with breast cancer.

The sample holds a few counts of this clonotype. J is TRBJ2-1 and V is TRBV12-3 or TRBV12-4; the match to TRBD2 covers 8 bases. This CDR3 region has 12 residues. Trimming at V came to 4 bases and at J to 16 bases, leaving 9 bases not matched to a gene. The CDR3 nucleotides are TGTGCCAGCAGTTCTCTTCGGGAGGGGGGCTTCTTC. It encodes CASSSLREGGFF.

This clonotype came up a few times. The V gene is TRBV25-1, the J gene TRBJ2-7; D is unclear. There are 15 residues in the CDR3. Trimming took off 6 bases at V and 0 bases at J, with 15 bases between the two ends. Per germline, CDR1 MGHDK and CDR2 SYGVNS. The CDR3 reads CASSPPHQSSYEQYF. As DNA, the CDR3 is TGTGCCAGCAGCCCCCCGCATCAGAGCTCCTACGAGCAGTACTTC.

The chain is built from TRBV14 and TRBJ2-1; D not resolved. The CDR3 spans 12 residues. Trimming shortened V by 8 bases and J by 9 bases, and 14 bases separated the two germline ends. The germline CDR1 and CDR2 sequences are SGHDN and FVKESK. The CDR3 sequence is CASVIVSGEQFF. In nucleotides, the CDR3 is TGTGCCAGCGTGATCGTATCGGGTGAGCAGTTCTTC. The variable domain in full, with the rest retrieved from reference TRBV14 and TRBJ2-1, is EAGVTQFPSHSVIEKGQTVTLRCDPISGHDNLYWYRRVMGKEIKFLLHFVKESKQDESGMPNNRFLAERTGGTYSTLKVQPAELEDSGVYFCASVIVSGEQFFGPGTRLTVL.

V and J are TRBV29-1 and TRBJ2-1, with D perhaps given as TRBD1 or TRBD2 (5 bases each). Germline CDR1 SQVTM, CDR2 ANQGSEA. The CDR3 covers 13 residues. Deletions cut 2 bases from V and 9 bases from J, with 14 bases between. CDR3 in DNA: TGCAGCGTTGAAAGGCCCACGAGGGGTGAGCAGTTCTTC. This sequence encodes CSVERPTRGEQFF.

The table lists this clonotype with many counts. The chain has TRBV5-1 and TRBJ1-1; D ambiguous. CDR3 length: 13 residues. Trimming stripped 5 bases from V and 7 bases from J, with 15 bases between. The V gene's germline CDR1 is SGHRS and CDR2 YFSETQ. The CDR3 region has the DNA TGCGCCAGCAGTCCCGAACTCCGCGGTGAAGCTTTCTTT. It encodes CASSPELRGEAFF.

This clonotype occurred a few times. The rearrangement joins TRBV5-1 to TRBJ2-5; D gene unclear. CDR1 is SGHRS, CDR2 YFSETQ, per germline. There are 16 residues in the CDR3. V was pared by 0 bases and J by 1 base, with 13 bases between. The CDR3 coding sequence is TGCGCCAGCAGCTTGGCGCCCCGACGGTTCCAAGAGACCCAGTACTTC. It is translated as CASSLAPRRFQETQYF.

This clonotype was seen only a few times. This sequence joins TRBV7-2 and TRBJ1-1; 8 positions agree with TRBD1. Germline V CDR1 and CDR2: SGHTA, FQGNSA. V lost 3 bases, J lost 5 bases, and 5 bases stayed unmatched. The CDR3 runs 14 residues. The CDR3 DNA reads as TGTGCCAGCAGCTTGGACAGGGTAGAGACTGAAGCTTTCTTT. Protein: CASSLDRVETEAFF.

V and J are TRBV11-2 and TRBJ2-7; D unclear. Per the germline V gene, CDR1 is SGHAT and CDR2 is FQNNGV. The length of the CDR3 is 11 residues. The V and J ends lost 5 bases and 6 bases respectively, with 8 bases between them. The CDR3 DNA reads TGTGCCAGCAGCCCCAGCCGCGAGCAGTACTTC. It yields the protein CASSPSREQYF.

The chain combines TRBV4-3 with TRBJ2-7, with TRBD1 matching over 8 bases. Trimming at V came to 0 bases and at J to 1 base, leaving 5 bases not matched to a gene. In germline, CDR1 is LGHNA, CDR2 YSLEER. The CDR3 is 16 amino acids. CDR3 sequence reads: CASSQEYRGVSYEQYF. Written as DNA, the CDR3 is TGCGCCAGCAGCCAAGAATACAGGGGGGTTTCCTACGAGCAGTACTTC.

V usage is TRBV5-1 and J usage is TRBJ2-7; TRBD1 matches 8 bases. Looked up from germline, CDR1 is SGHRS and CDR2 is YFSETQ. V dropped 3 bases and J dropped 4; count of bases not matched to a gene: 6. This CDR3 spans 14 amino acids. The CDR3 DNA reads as TGCGCCAGCAGCTCAGGGACAGGACTTTACGAGCAGTACTTC. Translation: CASSSGTGLYEQYF. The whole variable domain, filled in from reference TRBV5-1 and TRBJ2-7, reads KAGVTQTPRYLIKTRGQQVTLSCSPISGHRSVSWYQQTPGQGLQFLFEYFSETQRNKGNFPGRFSGRQFSNSRSEMNVSTLELGDSALYLCASSSGTGLYEQYFGPGTRLTVT.

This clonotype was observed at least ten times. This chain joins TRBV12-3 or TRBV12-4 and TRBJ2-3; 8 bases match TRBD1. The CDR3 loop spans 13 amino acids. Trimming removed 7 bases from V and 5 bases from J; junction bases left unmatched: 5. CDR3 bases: TGTGCCAGCATTTTGACAGGGGTAGATACGCAGTATTTT. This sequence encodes CASILTGVDTQYF.

The CDR3 DNA sequence: TGCGCCAGCAGCGCCGGGACAGGGTTGAGCAATGAGCAGTTCTTC. Residues: CASSAGTGLSNEQFF. The rearrangement joins TRBV5-1 to TRBJ2-1, with TRBD1 matching over 9 bases. The CDR3 covers 15 residues. The V and J ends lost 4 bases and 6 bases, in that order; junction bases with no gene match: 8. Germline V gene sequence: CDR1 SGHRS, CDR2 YFSETQ. Full variable domain (missing parts from reference TRBV5-1 and TRBJ2-1): KAGVTQTPRYLIKTRGQQVTLSCSPISGHRSVSWYQQTPGQGLQFLFEYFSETQRNKGNFPGRFSGRQFSNSRSEMNVSTLELGDSALYLCASSAGTGLSNEQFFGPGTRLTVL.

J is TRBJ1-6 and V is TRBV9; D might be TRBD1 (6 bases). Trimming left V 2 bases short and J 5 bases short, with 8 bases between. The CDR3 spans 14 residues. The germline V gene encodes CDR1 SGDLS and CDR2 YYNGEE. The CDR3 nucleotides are TGTGCCAGCAGCGTCAGGGGAGATAATTCACCCCTCCACTTT. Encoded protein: CASSVRGDNSPLHF.

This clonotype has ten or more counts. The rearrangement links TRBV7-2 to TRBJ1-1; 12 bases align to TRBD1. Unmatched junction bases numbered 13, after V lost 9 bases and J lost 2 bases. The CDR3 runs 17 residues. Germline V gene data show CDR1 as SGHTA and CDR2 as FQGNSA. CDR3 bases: TGTGCCAGTTTAAATCCGGGACAGGGGGCAGCCAACACTGAAGCTTTCTTT. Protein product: CASLNPGQGAANTEAFF.

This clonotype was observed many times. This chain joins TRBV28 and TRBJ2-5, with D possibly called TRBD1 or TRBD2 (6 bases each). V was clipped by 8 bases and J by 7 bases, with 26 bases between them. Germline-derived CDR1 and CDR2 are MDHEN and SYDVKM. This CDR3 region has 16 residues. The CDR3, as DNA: TGTGCCAGCGCCGGGGGAACAGGGAAGGGTGGGGGGACCCAGTACTTC. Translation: CASAGGTGKGGGTQYF.

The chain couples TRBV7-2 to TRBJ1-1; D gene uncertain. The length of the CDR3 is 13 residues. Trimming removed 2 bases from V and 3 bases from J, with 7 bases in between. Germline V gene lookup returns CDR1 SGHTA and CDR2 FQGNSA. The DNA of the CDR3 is TGTGCCAGCAGCTTAATGCGGGACACTGAAGCTTTCTTT. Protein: CASSLMRDTEAFF.

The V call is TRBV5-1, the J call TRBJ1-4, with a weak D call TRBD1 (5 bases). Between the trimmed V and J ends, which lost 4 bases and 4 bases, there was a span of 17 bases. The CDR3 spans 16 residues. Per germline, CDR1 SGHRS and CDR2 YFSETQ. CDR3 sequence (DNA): TGCGCCAGCAGCCAGGGCCCAGTGGGAGATAATGAAAAACTGTTTTTT. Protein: CASSQGPVGDNEKLFF.

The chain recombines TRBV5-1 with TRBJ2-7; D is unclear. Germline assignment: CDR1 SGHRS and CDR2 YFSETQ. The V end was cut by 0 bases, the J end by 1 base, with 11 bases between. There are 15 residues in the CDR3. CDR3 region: CASSLDPLDSYEQYF. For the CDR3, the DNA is TGCGCCAGCAGCTTGGACCCACTGGATTCCTACGAGCAGTACTTC.

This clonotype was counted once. CDR3: CASSLPGAYTQYF. The DNA of the CDR3 is TGTGCCAGCAGCCTACCGGGCGCCTATACGCAGTATTTT. The J gene is TRBJ2-3, the V gene TRBV3-1; no clear D. CDR1 and CDR2 (germline): LGHDT, YNNKEL (reference sequence). V gave up 4 bases and J gave up 7 bases, with 12 bases separating them. This CDR3 comprises 13 residues.

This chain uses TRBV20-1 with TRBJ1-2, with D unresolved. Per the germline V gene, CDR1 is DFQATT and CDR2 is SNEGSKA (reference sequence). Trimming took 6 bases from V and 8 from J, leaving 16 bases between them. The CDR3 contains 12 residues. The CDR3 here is CSATVDPRGYTF. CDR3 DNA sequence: TGCAGTGCCACGGTCGACCCCCGGGGCTACACCTTC.

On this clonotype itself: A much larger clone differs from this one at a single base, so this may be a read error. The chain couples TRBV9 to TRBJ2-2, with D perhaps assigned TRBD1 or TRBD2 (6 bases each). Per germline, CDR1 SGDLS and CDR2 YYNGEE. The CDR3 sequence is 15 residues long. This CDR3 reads CAGSVSGGPTGELFF. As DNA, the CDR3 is TGTGCCGGCAGCGTATCTGGGGGGCCCACCGGGGAGCTGTTTTTT.

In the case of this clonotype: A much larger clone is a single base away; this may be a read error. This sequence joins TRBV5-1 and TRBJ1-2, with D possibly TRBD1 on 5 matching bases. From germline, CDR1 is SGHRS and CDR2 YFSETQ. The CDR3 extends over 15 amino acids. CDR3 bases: TGCGCCGGCAGCTCCGGGACTCTAGGATACTATGGCTACACCTTC. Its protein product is CAGSSGTLGYYGYTF.